One and the same sample provided the 7 T cell receptor beta chains below, sequenced in a study of regulatory T cells in long-lasting Graves disease. Time point: newly diagnosed GD, antithyroid drugs for less than 3 months. Preparation of the TCR library used RNA extracted from PBMCs. Building of the TCR beta libraries involved iRepertoire HTBI primers and Arm-PCR of CDR3 regions. Each CDR3 protein is one row after TCRdb ran MiXCR on the multiplex PCR reads. The sample records around 450,000 distinct CDR3 sequences, over 14% being singletons. The same data also contributed to another study, on T cells in Graves' hyperthyroidism and ophthalmopathy.

The material was peripheral blood mononuclear cells (PBMCs), obtained at new diagnosis, from a patient treated with antithyroid drugs. The receptors were sampled from a middle-aged woman with Graves disease.

This clonotype occurred many times. The chain is built from TRBV11-2 and TRBJ2-7; a possible D gene is TRBD1 (6 bases). V was cut by 3 bases and J by 4 bases, with 16 bases left in between. CDR3 size: 15 residues. Germline loops: CDR1 SGHAT, CDR2 FQNNGV. The CDR3 DNA sequence: TGTGCCAGCAGCTTTGGGGCAGGGGCCTCATACGAGCAGTACTTC. Protein: CASSFGAGASYEQYF. Using reference TRBV11-2 and TRBJ2-7 for the parts outside the CDR3, the full variable domain is EAGVAQSPRYKIIEKRQSVAFWCNPISGHATLYWYQQILGQGPKLLIQFQNNGVVDDSQLPKDRFSAERLKGVDSTLKIQPAKLEDSAVYLCASSFGAGASYEQYFGPGTRLTVT.

Concerning this clonotype itself: A far larger clone differs by one base, so this is likely a read error. V is TRBV7-3 and J is TRBJ2-1, with a weak D call TRBD2 (6 bases). The germline V gene has CDR1 SGHTA and CDR2 FQGTGA. The CDR3 loop spans 12 amino acids. CDR3 in DNA: TGCGCCAGCACAGATAGCGGCGCTGAGCAGCTCTTC. Protein product: CASTDSGAEQLF.

This clonotype was seen more than once but under ten times. This chain connects TRBV27 to TRBJ2-1; D uncertain. Germline CDR1 and CDR2: MNHEY and SMNVEV (reference sequence). CDR3 length: 12 amino acids. Trimming stripped 3 bases from V and 5 bases from J, with 5 bases between. This chain's CDR3 is CASSFVNNEQFF. CDR3 nucleotide sequence: TGTGCCAGCAGTTTCGTCAACAATGAGCAGTTCTTC.

This clonotype was found a few times. The chain employs TRBV20-1 and TRBJ2-1; possible D gene TRBD2, 5 bases. This CDR3 has 17 amino acids. From germline, CDR1 is DFQATT and CDR2 SNEGSKA (reference sequence). V was trimmed by 0 bases and J by 0 bases, leaving 15 bases between them. CDR3 in amino acids: CSARDAARGSSYNEQFF. CDR3 nucleotide sequence: TGCAGTGCTAGAGACGCGGCTCGGGGAAGCTCCTACAATGAGCAGTTCTTC.

This clonotype was counted ten times or more. J is TRBJ2-7 and V is TRBV13; 12 bases match TRBD1. CDR3 length: 14 residues. Germline V lookup: CDR1 PRHDT, CDR2 FYEKMQ (reference sequence). The trim removed 5 bases at V and 8 bases at J, leaving 7 bases unmatched. The CDR3 bases are TGTGCCAGCAGCACCCGGGACAGGGGGCCCCAGCAGTACTTC. This sequence encodes CASSTRDRGPQQYF.

This clonotype occurred a few times. This chain joins TRBV19 and TRBJ2-1, with D perhaps TRBD2 (6 bases). In germline, CDR1 is LNHDA, CDR2 SQIVND (reference sequence). Trimming removed 5 bases from V and 3 bases from J, with 11 bases in between. The CDR3 consists of 14 residues. This chain's CDR3 is CASSVIADYNEQFF. In DNA, the CDR3 is TGTGCCAGTAGTGTGATAGCGGACTACAATGAGCAGTTCTTC.

This clonotype came up many times. This chain links TRBV14 with TRBJ2-7; D gene uncertain. Trimming took off 4 bases at V and 0 bases at J, with 16 bases between the two ends. CDR3 length equals 16 residues. Germline values: CDR1 SGHDN, CDR2 FVKESK. CDR3 sequence: CASSPGYRFSSYEQYF. The CDR3 bases are TGTGCCAGCAGCCCAGGTTACCGATTCAGCTCCTACGAGCAGTACTTC.